These 17 T cell receptor beta chains originate from one sample sequenced in a study of PD-1 blockade in classical Hodgkin lymphoma. TCRdb keeps only in-frame clones here, not all; method: immunoSEQ multiplex PCR. The sample carries around 13,000 clones, approximately 80% recorded once. All patients relapsed after autologous stem cell transplantation, and brentuximab vedotin exposure varied. The investigators isolated CD8+ T cells from thawed PBMCs using magnetic negative selection. The sequences come from CD8+ T cells from blood, collected at baseline. These receptor sequences come from a human donor with classical Hodgkin lymphoma.

This chain connects TRBV5-5 to TRBJ1-5; TRBD1 aligns across 8 bases. Per germline, CDR1 SGHKS and CDR2 YYEKEE (reference sequence). J was trimmed by 2 bases and V by 0 bases; bases with no gene match: 4. There are 16 residues in the CDR3. The CDR3 region is CASSLGRQGRNQPQHF. The CDR3 region has the DNA TGTGCCAGCAGCTTGGGCCGACAGGGGCGCAATCAGCCCCAGCATTTT.

The genes are TRBV14 and TRBJ2-7; no reliable D call. Germline loops: CDR1 SGHDN, CDR2 FVKESK. The CDR3 extends over 13 amino acids. V lost 2 bases, J lost 0 bases, and 5 bases lay in between. This chain's CDR3 is CASSQLSSYEQYF. CDR3 in DNA: TGTGCCAGCAGCCAATTAAGCTCCTACGAGCAGTACTTC. Full variable domain (remainder filled in from reference TRBV14 and TRBJ2-7): EAGVTQFPSHSVIEKGQTVTLRCDPISGHDNLYWYRRVMGKEIKFLLHFVKESKQDESGMPNNRFLAERTGGTYSTLKVQPAELEDSGVYFCASSQLSSYEQYFGPGTRLTVT.

The chain combines TRBV6-5 with TRBJ1-1; unclear D gene. The ends were cut back, 6 bases at V and 1 base at J, with 9 bases in the middle. The CDR3 contains 13 residues. CDR1 MNHEY and CDR2 SVGAGI come from the germline V gene. The CDR3 DNA reads as TGTGCCAGCAGCCCCATTGAGAACACTGAAGCTTTCTTT. Its translation is CASSPIENTEAFF.

The genes are TRBV28 and TRBJ2-2; D is uncertain. The V gene's germline CDR1 is MDHEN and CDR2 SYDVKM. This CDR3 spans 16 amino acids. V was shortened by 5 bases and J by 5 bases, with 18 bases between the two germline ends. In nucleotides, the CDR3 is TGTGCCAGCAGTCAAGTCCTACTTATTTTAACCGGGGAGCTGTTTTTT. This codes for CASSQVLLILTGELFF.

The CDR3 DNA follows: TGTGCCTCACAGGGCCGGGGGGCCGGGGAGCTGTTTTTT. As protein: CASQGRGAGELFF. The chain recombines TRBV2 with TRBJ2-2; a possible D gene is TRBD2 (7 bases). V was shortened by 11 bases and J by 6 bases, with 16 bases between the two germline ends. This CDR3 has 13 residues. Germline CDR1 reads SNHLY; CDR2 reads FYNNEI.

CDR3 coding DNA: TGTGCCAGCAGCTTAGGGGTGAACACTGAAGCTTTCTTT. Protein sequence: CASSLGVNTEAFF. The V call is TRBV11-2, the J call TRBJ1-1; D not resolved. This CDR3 is 13 amino acids long. Trimming removed 1 base at V and 0 bases at J, with 3 bases between. Germline V CDR1 and CDR2: SGHAT, FQNNGV.

Only one count was recorded for this clone. The chain uses TRBV25-1 and TRBJ2-2, with unresolved D. Looked up from germline, CDR1 is MGHDK and CDR2 is SYGVNS. This CDR3 is built from 13 residues. V lost 2 bases and J lost 6, with 7 bases in between. In DNA form, the CDR3 reads TGTGCCAGCAGTGAACTAGGTCCCGGGGAGCTGTTTTTT. This sequence encodes CASSELGPGELFF. Looking up the rest from reference TRBV25-1 and TRBJ2-2 gives the full variable domain: EADIYQTPRYLVIGTGKKITLECSQTMGHDKMYWYQQDPGMELHLIHYSYGVNSTEKGDLSSESTVSRIRTEHFPLTLESARPSHTSQYLCASSELGPGELFFGEGSRLTVL.

J is TRBJ1-4 and V is TRBV5-1; 11 nucleotides match TRBD1. The CDR3 contains 18 residues. The junction had 12 bases not matched to a gene; V was cut back by 4 bases and J by 4 bases. In germline, CDR1 is SGHRS, CDR2 YFSETQ. CDR3 sequence: CASSNSGTGGYNNEKLFF. CDR3 nucleotides: TGCGCCAGCAGCAACTCCGGGACAGGGGGTTATAATAATGAAAAACTGTTTTTT. The full variable domain, in which reference TRBV5-1 and TRBJ1-4 provide the parts outside the CDR3, is KAGVTQTPRYLIKTRGQQVTLSCSPISGHRSVSWYQQTPGQGLQFLFEYFSETQRNKGNFPGRFSGRQFSNSRSEMNVSTLELGDSALYLCASSNSGTGGYNNEKLFFGSGTQLSVL.

This rearrangement joins TRBV6-5 to TRBJ1-6, with D unclear. Between the trimmed V and J ends, which lost 5 bases and 7 bases, there was a span of 15 bases. From germline, CDR1 is MNHEY and CDR2 SVGAGI. This CDR3 region has 15 residues. For the CDR3, the DNA is TGTGCCAGCAGTATTATAGACGGCCCGAATTCACCCCTCCACTTT. Translated, it gives CASSIIDGPNSPLHF.

V usage is TRBV5-6 and J usage is TRBJ1-2, with D hard to call. Trimming shortened V by 1 base and J by 2 bases, and 9 bases separated the two germline ends. CDR3 size: 14 residues. Germline-derived CDR1 and CDR2 are SGHDT and YYEEEE. Written as DNA, the CDR3 is TGTGCCAGCAGCTTGAACCCCTCCAACTATGGCTACACCTTC. Its protein product is CASSLNPSNYGYTF.

This chain connects TRBV30 to TRBJ1-6, with unresolved D. The CDR3 runs 13 residues. CDR1 is GTSNPN, CDR2 SVGIG, per germline (reference sequence). Trimming removed 8 bases from V and 2 bases from J, with 10 bases in between. CDR3 sequence: CAGEGTYNSPLHF. The CDR3 DNA reads as TGTGCCGGGGAGGGCACCTATAATTCACCCCTCCACTTT.

CDR3 nucleotide sequence: TGTGCCAGCAGCCCCTATCTGGGCGGCTACGAGCAGTACTTC. Its protein product is CASSPYLGGYEQYF. The chain employs TRBV7-2 and TRBJ2-7; D is uncertain. V lost 5 bases and J 3 bases, leaving 14 bases between the germline ends. The CDR3 extends over 14 amino acids. The germline gives CDR1 SGHTA, CDR2 FQGNSA. Full variable domain (missing parts from reference TRBV7-2 and TRBJ2-7): GAGVSQSPSNKVTEKGKDVELRCDPISGHTALYWYRQSLGQGLEFLIYFQGNSAPDKSGLPSDRFSAERTGGSVSTLTIQRTQQEDSAVYLCASSPYLGGYEQYFGPGTRLTVT.

The chain links TRBV7-2 to TRBJ1-6, with D perhaps matching TRBD1 (6 bases). The CDR3 loop spans 15 amino acids. Trimming stripped 1 base from V and 9 bases from J, with 13 bases between. The V gene's germline CDR1 is SGHTA and CDR2 FQGNSA. In nucleotides, the CDR3 is TGTGCCAGCAGCTTAGGGACAGCCGGGGGTTCACCCCTCCACTTT. Its protein product is CASSLGTAGGSPLHF.

V gene TRBV2 combines with J gene TRBJ1-5; D is perhaps TRBD1 (6 bases). Trimming removed 4 bases at V and 7 bases at J, with 17 bases between. Germline CDR1 and CDR2: SNHLY and FYNNEI. The CDR3 sequence is 15 residues long. The CDR3 loop is CASSGWGLTHQPQHF. The CDR3 coding sequence is TGTGCCAGCAGTGGGTGGGGGCTCACCCACCAGCCCCAGCATTTT.

The table lists this clone with a few counts. CDR3: CASSPPDRLYEQYF. The CDR3 DNA reads as TGTGCCAGCAGCCCACCGGACAGGCTCTACGAGCAGTACTTC. The rearrangement joins TRBV7-2 to TRBJ2-7, with 7 bases that match TRBD1. With 5 bases clipped from V and 3 bases from J, the junction kept 7 bases outside the gene matches. This CDR3 is built from 14 residues. In germline, CDR1 is SGHTA, CDR2 FQGNSA. The full variable domain, completed using reference TRBV7-2 and TRBJ2-7, is GAGVSQSPSNKVTEKGKDVELRCDPISGHTALYWYRQSLGQGLEFLIYFQGNSAPDKSGLPSDRFSAERTGGSVSTLTIQRTQQEDSAVYLCASSPPDRLYEQYFGPGTRLTVT.

V and J are TRBV27 and TRBJ1-1; no firm D call. Trimming took off 1 base at V and 0 bases at J, with 6 bases between the two ends. This CDR3 has 14 amino acids. Looked up from germline, CDR1 is MNHEY and CDR2 is SMNVEV (reference sequence). CDR3 sequence reads: CASSLYRMNTEAFF. For the CDR3, the DNA is TGTGCCAGCAGTTTATATCGGATGAACACTGAAGCTTTCTTT.

The chain uses TRBV19 and TRBJ2-3, with 7 positions matching TRBD2. V gave up 6 bases and J gave up 2 bases; unmatched junction bases: 11. This CDR3 region has 16 residues. CDR1 and CDR2 (germline): LNHDA, SQIVND (reference sequence). The CDR3 sequence is CASSMGPGGYTDTQYF. CDR3 coding DNA: TGTGCCAGTAGCATGGGCCCGGGGGGATACACAGATACGCAGTATTTT.